Listed below are T cell receptor beta chains from one sample, sequenced in a study of blood T cell repertoires in COVID-19. Produced via immunoSEQ multiplex PCR; TCRdb's table is partial and in-frame only. The sample yields fewer than 250,000 clones, approximately 82% seen once. The material sequenced was peripheral blood. The receptor set was obtained from a woman between 65 and 79 years old with active or convalescent COVID-19. Each CDR3 is given with its conserved first and last residue. D genes are given only for firm matches. The size field is filled for only some rows; it gives once, few, many or a size class.

TRBJ1-2 - TRBV29-1 - TGCAGCGTTGAGAGGGTAAGTCCGTTAACTAACTATGGCTACACCTTC CSVERVSPLTNYGYTF
TRBJ1-2 - TRBV9 - TGTGCCAGCAGCCTCACGGACAAGGCTCGTCGAGGCTACACCTTC CASSLTDKARRGYTF
TRBJ2-1 TRBD2 TRBV10-1 - TGCGCCAGCAGCGTGAGCGGGACTGGAAACGATGAGCAGTTCTTC CASSVSGTGNDEQFF
TRBJ1-1 TRBD1 TRBV10-3 - TGTGCCATCAACTTCGACAGGGGCGGAGCTGAAGCTTTCTTT CAINFDRGGAEAFF
TRBJ1-6 - TRBV19 - TGTGCCAGTTATATTAATTCACCCCTCCACTTT CASYINSPLHF
TRBJ2-2 - TRBV2 - TGTGCCACCACAGGGTCGGGGACCGGGGAGCTGTTTTTT CATTGSGTGELFF
TRBJ1-2 - TRBV7-2 - TGTGCCAGCAGCTTAGCGGAAGGAGCGGGCTACACCTTC CASSLAEGAGYTF
TRBJ2-2 - TRBV13 few TGTGCCAGCAGCCCTGCCGGGGGGCGCATTTCCGGGGAGCTGTTTTTT CASSPAGGRISGELFF
TRBJ2-7 TRBD1 TRBV28 - TGTGCCAGCAGTAACGGACAGGGATACTACGAGCAGTACTTC CASSNGQGYYEQYF
TRBJ2-7 TRBD2 TRBV6-6 - TGTGCCAGCAGACCTAGCGGGGGGGATTACGAGCAGTACTTC CASRPSGGDYEQYF
TRBJ1-2 - TRBV10-3 many TGTGCCATCAGTGATACGGACAGTCGCGGCTACACCTTC CAISDTDSRGYTF
TRBJ2-7 TRBD1 TRBV5-4 - TGTGCCAGCAGCTTGCAGGGGGCTCGACACGAGCAGTACTTC CASSLQGARHEQYF
TRBJ2-3 TRBD1 TRBV27 - TGTGCCAGCAGTGGCCGGGGGACAGGAGGGTACACAGATACGCAGTATTTT CASSGRGTGGYTDTQYF
TRBJ2-7 - TRBV24-1 - TGTGCCACCAGTGAGGGAGAGGCCGGTCTCTACGAGCAGTACTTC CATSEGEAGLYEQYF
TRBJ2-1 TRBD2 TRBV5-1 - TGCGCCAGCAGCTTCGGGGGGGCCACATTCGATGAGCAGTTCTTC CASSFGGATFDEQFF
TRBJ1-5 - TRBV12-3/TRBV12-4 - TGTGCCAGCCGACTCCTCGATCAGCCCCAGCATTTT CASRLLDQPQHF
TRBJ1-2 - TRBV6-5 - TGTGCCAGCAGAACCATTATCGGGGGAGAGGATGGCTACACCTTC CASRTIIGGEDGYTF
TRBJ1-6 TRBD1 TRBV7-9 - TGTGCCAGCCCCTACCGACAGGGGGTGGGGGAAGTGGATTCACCCCTCCACTTT CASPYRQGVGEVDSPLHF
TRBJ1-5 - TRBV7-2 - TGTGCCAGCAGTCCCGCATCAGGGCAGCCCCAGCATTTT CASSPASGQPQHF
TRBJ2-1 TRBD1 TRBV6-2/TRBV6-3 - TGTGCCAGCAGTTCGGGACAGCGGAGGCGCAATGAGCAGTTCTTC CASSSGQRRRNEQFF
TRBJ2-1 TRBD2 TRBV30 - TGTGCCTGGAGAATTGGCGGGGGGGCCGGAATTGAGCAGTTCTTC CAWRIGGGAGIEQFF
TRBJ1-4 - TRBV6-6 - TGTGCCAGCAGTACGGGGGGTGAAAAACTGTTTTTT CASSTGGEKLFF
TRBJ2-7 - TRBV21-1 - TGTGCCAGCAGCAAAGAGATAGGGGTGGACGAGCAGTACTTC CASSKEIGVDEQYF
TRBJ1-2 - TRBV7-9 - TGTGCCAGCAGCGCCGGGTCCGGGGATCATGGCTACACCTTC CASSAGSGDHGYTF
TRBJ2-2 TRBD2 TRBV5-1 - TGCGCCAGCAGCTCGGGACTAGCGGGAGTCACCGGGGAGCTGTTTTTT CASSSGLAGVTGELFF
TRBJ2-7 TRBD1 TRBV6-6 - TGTGCCAGCAGCCCCGGTACAGGGGGCAGGTACGAGCAGTACTTC CASSPGTGGRYEQYF